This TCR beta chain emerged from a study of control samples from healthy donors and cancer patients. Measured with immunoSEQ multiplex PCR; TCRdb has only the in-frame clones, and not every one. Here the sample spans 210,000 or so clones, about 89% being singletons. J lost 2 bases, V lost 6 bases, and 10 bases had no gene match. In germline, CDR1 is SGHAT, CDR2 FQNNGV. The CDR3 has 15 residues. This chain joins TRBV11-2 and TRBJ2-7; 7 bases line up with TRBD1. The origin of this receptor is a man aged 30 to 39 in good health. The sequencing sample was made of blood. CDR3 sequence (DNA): TGTGCCAGCAGACCCCGACAGGGAGAACCCTACGAGCAGTACTTC. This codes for CASRPRQGEPYEQYF.